This T cell receptor beta chain originates from a study of cytomegalovirus exposure and HLA in healthy donors. Study results and limitations: In vitro testing confirmed a few CMV-associated chains as specific for CMV antigens. The study found most TCR sequences rare, yet found some public TCRs in many donors.

The PCR used 60 Vbeta and 13 Jbeta primers. This table comes from immunoSEQ multiplex PCR, and its TCRdb copy is limited to in-frame clones, with some not included. The repertoire holds over 110,000 clones, with approximately 80% as singletons. Turning to this clone: Its target is not known.

When sampled, the donors appeared nominally healthy, though they likely had unrecorded immune exposures. Trimming at V came to 4 bases and at J to 4 bases, leaving 2 bases not matched to a gene. The CDR3 covers 14 residues. CDR1 and CDR2 (germline): SGHAT, FQNNGV. The sample comprised PBMCs. The chain uses TRBV11-2 and TRBJ2-2; TRBD1 matches 8 bases. This TCR came from a woman aged 18-29 years in good health and CMV-seropositive. This CDR3 is CASSSTGGTGELFF. In DNA, the CDR3 is TGTGCCAGCAGCTCCACAGGGGGCACCGGGGAGCTGTTTTTT.